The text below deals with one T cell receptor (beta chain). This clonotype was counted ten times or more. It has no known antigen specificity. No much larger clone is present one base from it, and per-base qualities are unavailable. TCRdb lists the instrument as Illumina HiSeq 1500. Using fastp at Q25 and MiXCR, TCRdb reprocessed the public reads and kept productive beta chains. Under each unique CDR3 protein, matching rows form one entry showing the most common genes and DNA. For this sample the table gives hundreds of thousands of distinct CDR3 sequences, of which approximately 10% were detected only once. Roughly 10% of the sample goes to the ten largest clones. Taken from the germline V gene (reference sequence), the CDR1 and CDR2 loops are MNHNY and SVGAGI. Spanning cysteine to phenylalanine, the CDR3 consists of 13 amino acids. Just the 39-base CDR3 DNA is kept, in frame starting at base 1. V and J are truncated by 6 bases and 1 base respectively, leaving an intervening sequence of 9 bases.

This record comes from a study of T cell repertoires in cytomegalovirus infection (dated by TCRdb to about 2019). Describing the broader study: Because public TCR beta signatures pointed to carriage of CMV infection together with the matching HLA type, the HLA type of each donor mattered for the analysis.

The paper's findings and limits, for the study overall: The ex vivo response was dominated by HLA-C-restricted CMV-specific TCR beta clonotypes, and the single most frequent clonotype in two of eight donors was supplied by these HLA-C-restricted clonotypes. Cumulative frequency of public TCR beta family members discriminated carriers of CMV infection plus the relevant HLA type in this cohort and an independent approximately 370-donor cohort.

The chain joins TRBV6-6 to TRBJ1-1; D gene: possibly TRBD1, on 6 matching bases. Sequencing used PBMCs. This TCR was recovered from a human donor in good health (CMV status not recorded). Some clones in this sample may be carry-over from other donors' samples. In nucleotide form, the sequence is TGTGCCAGCAGCCCGACAGGGAACACTGAAGCTTTCTTT. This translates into CASSPTGNTEAFF.